This record looks at one T cell receptor beta chain sequence and its context. What it recognizes is unknown. The data belong to a study of vaccination and CD4 T cells after COVID-19. The wider study: SARS-CoV-2 positivity in convalescent patients was established by nasal swab PCR; under 10 had mild and one severe disease. Post-vaccine specimens were obtained a median 72 days after dose two (range 14 to 241). The study drew post-COVID samples a median approximately 100 days after diagnosis (range 35 to 161).

TCRdb itself ran the PCR reads through MiXCR, one entry per CDR3 protein. The sample has tens of thousands of distinct CDR3 sequences; roughly 45% are singletons. V lost 7 bases, J lost 2 bases, and 21 bases lay in between. The length of the CDR3 is 17 residues. Germline CDR1 reads KGHDR; CDR2 reads SFDVKD. Broader study findings: The study examined relatively few convalescent patients and included no early post-infection timepoints.

Time point meaning: late sampling 161 to 241 days after vaccination in a few convalescent patients. The rearrangement uses TRBV24-1 and TRBJ2-3; a weak D match, TRBD2 (6 bases). This sample comprised CD4+ T cells from blood, obtained about 7 months after SARS-CoV-2 vaccination. The sequence came from a human donor who had recovered from COVID-19. CDR3 in amino acids: CATSSHRGGGLTDTQYF. As DNA, the CDR3 is TGTGCCACCAGCTCCCACCGGGGTGGGGGACTCACAGATACGCAGTATTTT.